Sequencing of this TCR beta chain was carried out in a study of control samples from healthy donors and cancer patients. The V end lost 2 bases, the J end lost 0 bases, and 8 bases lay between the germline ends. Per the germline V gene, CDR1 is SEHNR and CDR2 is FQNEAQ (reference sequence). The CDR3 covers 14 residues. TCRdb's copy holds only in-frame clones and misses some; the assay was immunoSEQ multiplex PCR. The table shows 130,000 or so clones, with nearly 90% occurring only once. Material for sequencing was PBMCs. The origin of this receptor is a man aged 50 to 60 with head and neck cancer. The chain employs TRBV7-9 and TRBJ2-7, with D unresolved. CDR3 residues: CASSLRQSSYEQYF. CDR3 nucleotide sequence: TGTGCCAGCAGCTTAAGGCAGAGCTCCTACGAGCAGTACTTC. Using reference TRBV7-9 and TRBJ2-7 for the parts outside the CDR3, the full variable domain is DTGVSQNPRHKITKRGQNVTFRCDPISEHNRLYWYRQTLGQGPEFLTYFQNEAQLEKSRLLSDRFSAERPKGSFSTLEIQRTEQGDSAMYLCASSLRQSSYEQYFGPGTRLTVT.